What follows describes a single TCR beta chain. This specimen comes from a study of PD-L1 blockade in urothelial cancer. Study overall: Per blood sample, T cells had a median of roughly 150,000.

Germline-derived CDR1 and CDR2 are SGHRS and YFSETQ. CDR3 length: 17 residues. The J segment lost 4 bases and the V segment lost 3 bases, leaving 6 bases of the junction unmatched. Sequencing used immunoSEQ multiplex PCR; TCRdb keeps in-frame clones, though not all of them. Of under 30,000 clones listed, around 87% are singletons. Samples spanned pretreatment and treatment, with 1 to 8 time points per patient. Here the sequenced sample was PBMCs, taken around atezolizumab (anti-PD-L1) treatment. The chain carries TRBV5-1 and TRBJ2-3; 15 bases map to TRBD2. This TCR came from a man in his forties or fifties with urothelial cancer. CDR3: CASSSRTSGGASDTQYF. CDR3 in DNA: TGCGCCAGCAGCTCCCGGACTAGCGGGGGGGCCTCAGATACGCAGTATTTT.